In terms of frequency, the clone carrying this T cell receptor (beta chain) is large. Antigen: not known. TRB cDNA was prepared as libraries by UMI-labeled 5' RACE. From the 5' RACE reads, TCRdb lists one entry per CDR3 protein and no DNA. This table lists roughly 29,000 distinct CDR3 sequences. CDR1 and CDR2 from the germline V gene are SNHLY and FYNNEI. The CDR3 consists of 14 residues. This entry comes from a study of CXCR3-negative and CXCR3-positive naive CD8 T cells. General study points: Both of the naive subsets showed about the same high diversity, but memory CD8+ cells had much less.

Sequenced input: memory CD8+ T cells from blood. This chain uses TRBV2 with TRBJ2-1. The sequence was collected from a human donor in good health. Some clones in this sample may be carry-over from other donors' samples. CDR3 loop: CASSVDSSYNEQFF.